Listed below are T cell receptor beta chains from one sample, sequenced in a study of T-cell reconstitution after alpha-beta-depleted transplantation in children. MiXCR was run by TCRdb on the PCR reads, yielding one entry per CDR3 protein. The sample consists of fewer than 150,000 distinct CDR3 sequences, 9.5% to 10% of them appearing once. Sequenced material: PBMCs, mostly from graft donor cells, taken 180 days after TCRalphabeta/CD19-depleted stem cell transplant. Receptor source: a girl in the first two years of life who had a stem cell transplant for combined immunodeficiency, so the T cells may come from the graft donor. Both conserved end residues are part of each CDR3. A D gene is named only where the DNA matches it firmly. A row's size may be missing; if present it is once, few, many or a size class.

j_gene: TRBJ2-7; v_gene: TRBV20-1; abundance: -; d_gene: -; CDR3nt: TGCAGTGCTAGAGAAGGATTAGGGGAGCTCTACTACGAGCAGTACTTC; CDR3aa: CSAREGLGELYYEQYF
j_gene: TRBJ2-3; v_gene: TRBV4-3; abundance: few; d_gene: -; CDR3nt: TGCGCCAGCAGCCAAGATCGGGGGACAGATACGCAGTATTTT; CDR3aa: CASSQDRGTDTQYF
j_gene: TRBJ1-6; v_gene: TRBV20-1; abundance: many; d_gene: -; CDR3nt: TGCAGTGCTAGAGATAAAGGACGTTATAATTCACCCCTCCACTTT; CDR3aa: CSARDKGRYNSPLHF
j_gene: TRBJ1-4; v_gene: TRBV5-1; abundance: few; d_gene: -; CDR3nt: TGCGCCAGCAGGCGCCTTGCGGGGATCAATGAAAAACTGTTTTTT; CDR3aa: CASRRLAGINEKLFF
j_gene: TRBJ2-1; v_gene: TRBV20-1; abundance: many; d_gene: -; CDR3nt: TGCAGTGCGAGGACTGTCAATGAGCAGTTCTTC; CDR3aa: CSARTVNEQFF
j_gene: TRBJ2-3; v_gene: TRBV20-1; abundance: -; d_gene: TRBD1; CDR3nt: TGCAGTGTTGAAAGCCAGGGGGCCCAAGATACGCAGTATTTT; CDR3aa: CSVESQGAQDTQYF
j_gene: TRBJ2-7; v_gene: TRBV5-1; abundance: few; d_gene: -; CDR3nt: TGCGCCAGCAGCTTGGATGGCAGGGGTACTGGCTACTTCTACGAGCAGTACTTC; CDR3aa: CASSLDGRGTGYFYEQYF
j_gene: TRBJ2-1; v_gene: TRBV29-1; abundance: -; d_gene: TRBD2; CDR3nt: TGCAGCGTTGAAGGGACTAGCTGGAGCTCCTACAATGAGCAGTTCTTC; CDR3aa: CSVEGTSWSSYNEQFF
j_gene: TRBJ2-2; v_gene: TRBV7-2; abundance: -; d_gene: -; CDR3nt: TGTGCCAGCAGCCAAACTAGTGGGTCCCCCGGGGAGCTGTTTTTT; CDR3aa: CASSQTSGSPGELFF
j_gene: TRBJ2-2; v_gene: TRBV10-3; abundance: few; d_gene: -; CDR3nt: TGTGCCATCAGTGAGTCGACGTGGGGGGCGAACACCGGGGAGCTGTTTTTT; CDR3aa: CAISESTWGANTGELFF
j_gene: TRBJ2-1; v_gene: TRBV11-2; abundance: few; d_gene: TRBD2; CDR3nt: TGTGCCAGCAGCCCAGGACTAGCGGGAGGGCCACAGTACAATGAGCAGTTCTTC; CDR3aa: CASSPGLAGGPQYNEQFF
j_gene: TRBJ2-2; v_gene: TRBV5-1; abundance: -; d_gene: TRBD2; CDR3nt: TGCGCCAGCAGCCTCCGACTAGCGGGAGACGACACCGGGGAGCTGTTTTTT; CDR3aa: CASSLRLAGDDTGELFF
j_gene: TRBJ2-3; v_gene: TRBV12-3/TRBV12-4; abundance: -; d_gene: TRBD2; CDR3nt: TGTGCCAGCAGTTTTCTGCGGGGGAGGGATACGCAGTATTTT; CDR3aa: CASSFLRGRDTQYF
j_gene: TRBJ2-3; v_gene: TRBV9; abundance: -; d_gene: TRBD2; CDR3nt: TGTGCCAGCAGCAACAGCTATGGCGGGAGTCCATCTACTAGCACAGATACGCAGTATTTT; CDR3aa: CASSNSYGGSPSTSTDTQYF
j_gene: TRBJ1-5; v_gene: TRBV4-1; abundance: -; d_gene: -; CDR3nt: TGCGCCAGCAGCCAAGGACAGTTCAATCAGCCCCAGCATTTT; CDR3aa: CASSQGQFNQPQHF
j_gene: TRBJ2-1; v_gene: TRBV4-3; abundance: few; d_gene: TRBD2; CDR3nt: TGCGCCAGCAGCCATCAACCCCTAGCGGGGGGCCCTTTTGGCGATGAGCAGTTCTTC; CDR3aa: CASSHQPLAGGPFGDEQFF
j_gene: TRBJ2-5; v_gene: TRBV18; abundance: -; d_gene: TRBD1; CDR3nt: TGTGCCAGCTCACCACCGAGGGGGCCAGAGACCCAGTACTTC; CDR3aa: CASSPPRGPETQYF
j_gene: TRBJ1-6; v_gene: TRBV7-2; abundance: -; d_gene: -; CDR3nt: TGTGCCAGCAGCTCTATCCGGGACCTCCTCCACTTT; CDR3aa: CASSSIRDLLHF
j_gene: TRBJ2-1; v_gene: TRBV11-2; abundance: -; d_gene: -; CDR3nt: TGTGCCAGCAGCTATAACAATGAGCAGTTCTTC; CDR3aa: CASSYNNEQFF
j_gene: TRBJ2-3; v_gene: TRBV5-6; abundance: -; d_gene: TRBD1; CDR3nt: TGTGCCAGCAGCCCGACAGGGGGCCTCACAGATACGCAGTATTTT; CDR3aa: CASSPTGGLTDTQYF
j_gene: TRBJ2-7; v_gene: TRBV7-6; abundance: few; d_gene: -; CDR3nt: TGTGCCAGCAGCTTACAACTGACAGGCAACTACGAGCAGTACTTC; CDR3aa: CASSLQLTGNYEQYF
j_gene: TRBJ2-1; v_gene: TRBV29-1; abundance: -; d_gene: TRBD2; CDR3nt: TGCAGCGTGCGACTAGCGGGAGGCCTCTACAATGAGCAGTTCTTC; CDR3aa: CSVRLAGGLYNEQFF
j_gene: TRBJ1-4; v_gene: TRBV4-3; abundance: few; d_gene: -; CDR3nt: TGCGCCAGCAGCCAGGAGACAGGAACTAATGAAAAACTGTTTTTT; CDR3aa: CASSQETGTNEKLFF
j_gene: TRBJ2-1; v_gene: TRBV10-3; abundance: -; d_gene: TRBD2; CDR3nt: TGTGCCATCAGTGAGTCCTTAGCGGGGTACAATGAGCAGTTCTTC; CDR3aa: CAISESLAGYNEQFF
j_gene: TRBJ1-2; v_gene: TRBV11-2; abundance: -; d_gene: -; CDR3nt: TGTGCCAGCAGCCTAGATCTGGGGGAGTTCTATGGCTACACCTTC; CDR3aa: CASSLDLGEFYGYTF
j_gene: TRBJ1-5; v_gene: TRBV10-3; abundance: -; d_gene: -; CDR3nt: TGTGCCATCAGTGAGGGGCCGGGCGACGGCAATCAGCCCCAGCATTTT; CDR3aa: CAISEGPGDGNQPQHF
j_gene: TRBJ2-5; v_gene: TRBV7-2; abundance: few; d_gene: -; CDR3nt: TGTGCCAGCAACCTGGACAGATTCCAAGAGACCCAGTACTTC; CDR3aa: CASNLDRFQETQYF
j_gene: TRBJ2-1; v_gene: TRBV12-3/TRBV12-4; abundance: -; d_gene: TRBD2; CDR3nt: TGTGCCAGCAGCGACGCGGGGGGGGCTAGGGAGGATGAGCAGTTCTTC; CDR3aa: CASSDAGGAREDEQFF
j_gene: TRBJ1-6; v_gene: TRBV6-5; abundance: few; d_gene: -; CDR3nt: TGTGCCAGCAGTTACGTCGGACGGCCGAATTCACCCCTCCACTTT; CDR3aa: CASSYVGRPNSPLHF
j_gene: TRBJ2-1; v_gene: TRBV27; abundance: few; d_gene: -; CDR3nt: TGTGCCAGCAGTCTTCGGGGGTCACCCTACAATGAGCAGTTCTTC; CDR3aa: CASSLRGSPYNEQFF
j_gene: TRBJ1-3; v_gene: TRBV12-3/TRBV12-4; abundance: -; d_gene: -; CDR3nt: TGTGCCAGCAGTTTGGGGGGGGGACGGATAATTAACACCATATATTTT; CDR3aa: CASSLGGGRIINTIYF
j_gene: TRBJ2-7; v_gene: TRBV2; abundance: many; d_gene: -; CDR3nt: TGTGCCAGCGGGATGCGGACCTACGAGCAGTACTTC; CDR3aa: CASGMRTYEQYF
j_gene: TRBJ2-3; v_gene: TRBV12-3/TRBV12-4; abundance: few; d_gene: TRBD1; CDR3nt: TGTGCCAGCAGTTCCTGGACAGGGGGCTTCACAGATACGCAGTATTTT; CDR3aa: CASSSWTGGFTDTQYF
j_gene: TRBJ2-7; v_gene: TRBV20-1; abundance: few; d_gene: -; CDR3nt: TGCAGTGCTAGAGGGATTTACGAGCAGTACTTC; CDR3aa: CSARGIYEQYF
j_gene: TRBJ2-7; v_gene: TRBV6-2/TRBV6-3; abundance: few; d_gene: -; CDR3nt: TGTGCCAGCAGTTACTACAGTACCTACGAGCAGTACTTC; CDR3aa: CASSYYSTYEQYF
j_gene: TRBJ2-7; v_gene: TRBV5-5; abundance: few; d_gene: -; CDR3nt: TGTGCCAGCAGCTTGCGGGGGTCGGGCGAGCAGTACTTC; CDR3aa: CASSLRGSGEQYF
j_gene: TRBJ2-2; v_gene: TRBV29-1; abundance: -; d_gene: TRBD2; CDR3nt: TGCAGCGTGGGACTAGCGTTAAACACCGGGGAGCTGTTTTTT; CDR3aa: CSVGLALNTGELFF
j_gene: TRBJ2-7; v_gene: TRBV28; abundance: -; d_gene: TRBD2; CDR3nt: TGTGCCAGCAGCCTTCACCGGGGGGGTCCCTACGAGCAGTACTTC; CDR3aa: CASSLHRGGPYEQYF
j_gene: TRBJ2-7; v_gene: TRBV5-1; abundance: many; d_gene: -; CDR3nt: TGCGCCAGCAGCTCAACACCGGGACATCTCTACGAGCAGTACTTC; CDR3aa: CASSSTPGHLYEQYF
j_gene: TRBJ2-3; v_gene: TRBV4-3; abundance: -; d_gene: -; CDR3nt: TGCGCCAGCAGCCAAGATCGAACTAGAGGGTTCACAGATACGCAGTATTTT; CDR3aa: CASSQDRTRGFTDTQYF
j_gene: TRBJ2-2; v_gene: TRBV9; abundance: few; d_gene: -; CDR3nt: TGTGCCAGCAGCGTAGGACATCTTGGTCCCGGGGAGCTGTTTTTT; CDR3aa: CASSVGHLGPGELFF
j_gene: TRBJ2-7; v_gene: TRBV7-3; abundance: -; d_gene: TRBD1; CDR3nt: TGTGCCAGCAGCTTAAGGGTGGGACAGAACCGCAGAAGCTCCTACGAGCAGTACTTC; CDR3aa: CASSLRVGQNRRSSYEQYF
j_gene: TRBJ1-3; v_gene: TRBV25-1; abundance: many; d_gene: TRBD1; CDR3nt: TGTGCCAGCAGTGAATGGGACAGAGGAAACACCATATATTTT; CDR3aa: CASSEWDRGNTIYF
j_gene: TRBJ2-5; v_gene: TRBV7-9; abundance: -; d_gene: -; CDR3nt: TGTGCCAGCAGCCTACCCGGTGGGGGGGCAGTTATAGAGACCCAGTACTTC; CDR3aa: CASSLPGGGAVIETQYF
j_gene: TRBJ1-1; v_gene: TRBV20-1; abundance: few; d_gene: -; CDR3nt: TGCAGTGCTTTGCCGGACCCGAACACTGAAGCTTTCTTT; CDR3aa: CSALPDPNTEAFF
j_gene: TRBJ1-2; v_gene: TRBV12-3/TRBV12-4; abundance: many; d_gene: -; CDR3nt: TGTGCCAGCAGTTTAGCGCCGGGCACCTATGGCTACACCTTC; CDR3aa: CASSLAPGTYGYTF
j_gene: TRBJ2-2; v_gene: TRBV29-1; abundance: -; d_gene: TRBD1; CDR3nt: TGCAGCGTACGGACAGGGGTCACCGGGGAGCTGTTTTTT; CDR3aa: CSVRTGVTGELFF
j_gene: TRBJ2-4; v_gene: TRBV20-1; abundance: many; d_gene: -; CDR3nt: TGCAGTGCTAGAGAAGGGCTAGCTGTGGGAAACATTCAGTACTTC; CDR3aa: CSAREGLAVGNIQYF
j_gene: TRBJ2-3; v_gene: TRBV20-1; abundance: -; d_gene: TRBD2; CDR3nt: TGCAGTGCCCCCCTAGCGGGAGGTGGCACAGATACGCAGTATTTT; CDR3aa: CSAPLAGGGTDTQYF
j_gene: TRBJ2-2; v_gene: TRBV6-1; abundance: -; d_gene: -; CDR3nt: TGTGCCAGCAGTCGCTCTCCCGGGGCGAACACCGGGGAGCTGTTTTTT; CDR3aa: CASSRSPGANTGELFF
j_gene: TRBJ2-2; v_gene: TRBV29-1; abundance: -; d_gene: -; CDR3nt: TGCAGCGCTGAAGGGGCGTTGGGCACCGGGGAGCTGTTTTTT; CDR3aa: CSAEGALGTGELFF
j_gene: TRBJ2-1; v_gene: TRBV29-1; abundance: -; d_gene: TRBD2; CDR3nt: TGCAGCACCCAACGACTAGCGGAAAATGAGCAGTTCTTC; CDR3aa: CSTQRLAENEQFF
j_gene: TRBJ2-5; v_gene: TRBV7-9; abundance: -; d_gene: -; CDR3nt: TGTGCCAGCAGCTCCCGGACCTGGGGAGAGACCCAGTACTTC; CDR3aa: CASSSRTWGETQYF
j_gene: TRBJ1-4; v_gene: TRBV5-1; abundance: -; d_gene: TRBD1; CDR3nt: TGCGCCAGCACCCGACAGGGGAATGAAAAACTGTTTTTT; CDR3aa: CASTRQGNEKLFF
j_gene: TRBJ2-5; v_gene: TRBV29-1; abundance: many; d_gene: -; CDR3nt: TGCAGCGTTGAACCCGGGTGGGAGGAGACCCAGTACTTC; CDR3aa: CSVEPGWEETQYF